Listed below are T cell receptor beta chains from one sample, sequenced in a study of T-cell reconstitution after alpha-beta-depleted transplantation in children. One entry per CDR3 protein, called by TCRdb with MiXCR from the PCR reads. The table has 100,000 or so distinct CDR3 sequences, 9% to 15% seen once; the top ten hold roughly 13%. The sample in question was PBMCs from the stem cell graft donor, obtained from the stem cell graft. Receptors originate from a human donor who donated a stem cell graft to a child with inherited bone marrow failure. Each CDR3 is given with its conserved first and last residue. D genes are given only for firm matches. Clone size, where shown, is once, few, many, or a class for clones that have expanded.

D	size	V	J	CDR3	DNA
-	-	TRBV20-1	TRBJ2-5	CSALRDSQETQYF	TGCAGTGCCCTAAGGGACTCTCAAGAGACCCAGTACTTC
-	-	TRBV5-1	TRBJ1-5	CASRRDTNQPQHF	TGCGCCAGCAGACGGGACACTAATCAGCCCCAGCATTTT
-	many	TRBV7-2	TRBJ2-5	CASSLDAGAGTQYF	TGTGCCAGCAGCTTAGATGCGGGGGCGGGGACCCAGTACTTC
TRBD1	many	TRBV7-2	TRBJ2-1	CASSVTGLGEQFF	TGTGCCAGCAGCGTGACAGGGCTGGGTGAGCAGTTCTTC
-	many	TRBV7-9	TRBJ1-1	CASSWYTEAFF	TGTGCCAGTAGTTGGTACACTGAAGCTTTCTTT
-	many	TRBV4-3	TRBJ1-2	CASSQDRGQSNYGYTF	TGCGCCAGCAGCCAAGATCGTGGACAATCTAACTATGGCTACACCTTC
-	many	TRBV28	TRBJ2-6	CASSLGGTGANVLTF	TGTGCCAGCAGTTTAGGTGGGACTGGGGCCAACGTCCTGACTTTC
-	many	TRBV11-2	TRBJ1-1	CASSLEGAGAEAFF	TGTGCCAGCAGCTTAGAGGGAGCCGGGGCTGAAGCTTTCTTT
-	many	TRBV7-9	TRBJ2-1	CASSLAGGEQFF	TGTGCCAGCAGCTTGGCCGGAGGTGAGCAGTTCTTC
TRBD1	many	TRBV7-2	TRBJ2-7	CASSPDRGNYEQYF	TGTGCCAGCAGCCCGGACAGGGGTAACTACGAGCAGTACTTC
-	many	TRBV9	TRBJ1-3	CASSANPGGYGNTIYF	TGTGCCAGCAGCGCCAACCCGGGGGGCTATGGAAACACCATATATTTT
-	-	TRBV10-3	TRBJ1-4	CASSGGLDEKLFF	TGTGCCAGCTCGGGGGGGCTGGATGAAAAACTGTTTTTT
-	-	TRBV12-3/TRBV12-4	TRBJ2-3	CASSLLASVSTDTQYF	TGTGCCAGCAGTTTATTGGCTAGCGTAAGCACAGATACGCAGTATTTT
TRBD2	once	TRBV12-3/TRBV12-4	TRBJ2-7	CTCCLGGGRLAGFWGAQYF	TGTACCTGCTGCCTCGGGGGCGGCCGGCTAGCGGGGTTCTGGGGGGCGCAGTACTTC
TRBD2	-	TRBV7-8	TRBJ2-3	CASSSLAEGGDTQYF	TGTGCCAGCAGCTCCCTAGCGGAGGGAGGCGATACGCAGTATTTT
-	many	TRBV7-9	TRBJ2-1	CASSLEPENEQFF	TGTGCCAGCAGCTTAGAACCAGAGAATGAGCAGTTCTTC
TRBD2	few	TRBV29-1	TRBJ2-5	CSVQGGETQYF	TGCAGCGTTCAGGGAGGGGAGACCCAGTACTTC
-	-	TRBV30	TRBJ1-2	CAWRGQLRNYGYTF	TGTGCCTGGAGAGGGCAGCTAAGAAACTATGGCTACACCTTC
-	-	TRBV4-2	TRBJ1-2	CAMSPGHLNYTF	TGTGCCATGAGCCCGGGACACCTCAACTACACCTTC
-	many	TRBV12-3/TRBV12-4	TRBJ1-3	CASSFYGGNTIYF	TGTGCCAGCAGTTTTTATGGGGGAAACACCATATATTTT
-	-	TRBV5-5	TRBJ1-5	CASSFGEGGQPQHF	TGTGCCAGCAGCTTCGGGGAGGGCGGTCAGCCCCAGCATTTT
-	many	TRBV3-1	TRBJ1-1	CASSQVFSRVNTEAFF	TGTGCCAGCAGCCAAGTGTTTTCCAGGGTGAACACTGAAGCTTTCTTT
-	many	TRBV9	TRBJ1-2	CASSAGPGPAIHNYGYTF	TGTGCCAGCAGCGCAGGACCGGGACCGGCCATCCATAACTATGGCTACACCTTC
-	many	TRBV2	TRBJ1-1	CASSAGIEAFF	TGTGCCAGCAGTGCCGGAATCGAAGCTTTCTTT
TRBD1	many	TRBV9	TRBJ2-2	CASSGTGSTGELFF	TGTGCCAGCAGCGGGACAGGGAGCACCGGGGAGCTGTTTTTT
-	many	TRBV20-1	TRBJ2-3	CSAPPQLGDTQYF	TGCAGTGCTCCACCCCAGCTAGGAGATACGCAGTATTTT
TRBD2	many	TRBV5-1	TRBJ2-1	CASSQLILAGGSNEQFF	TGCGCCAGCAGCCAGCTTATACTAGCGGGAGGGTCAAATGAGCAGTTCTTC
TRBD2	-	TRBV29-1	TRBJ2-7	CSVAGGRAYEQYF	TGCAGCGTTGCTGGCGGGAGGGCCTACGAGCAGTACTTC
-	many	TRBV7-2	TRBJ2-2	CASSFALAYYAGELFF	TGTGCCAGCAGCTTCGCTCTAGCCTATTACGCCGGGGAGCTGTTTTTT
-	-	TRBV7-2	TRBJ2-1	CASSDAGTGAYNEQFF	TGTGCCAGCAGCGACGCAGGTACCGGGGCGTACAATGAGCAGTTCTTC
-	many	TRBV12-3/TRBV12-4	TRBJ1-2	CASSRLNNYGYTF	TGTGCCAGCAGCCGACTTAACAACTATGGCTACACCTTC
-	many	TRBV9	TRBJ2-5	CASSVDWEETQYF	TGTGCCAGCAGCGTAGATTGGGAGGAGACCCAGTACTTC
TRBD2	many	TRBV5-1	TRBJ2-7	CASSVTGTSAQYEQYF	TGCGCCAGCAGCGTCACCGGGACTAGCGCACAATACGAGCAGTACTTC
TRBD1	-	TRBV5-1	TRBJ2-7	CASSLGPATGYYEQYF	TGCGCCAGCAGCTTGGGCCCCGCGACAGGGTACTACGAGCAGTACTTC
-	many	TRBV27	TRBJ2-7	CASSYDRAYEQYF	TGTGCCAGCAGTTATGACAGAGCCTACGAGCAGTACTTC
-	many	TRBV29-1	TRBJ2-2	CSVSGPKNTGELFF	TGCAGCGTTTCGGGTCCGAAGAACACCGGGGAGCTGTTTTTT
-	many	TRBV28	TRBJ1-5	CAARPSGTKYYSNQPQHF	TGTGCCGCGAGACCTTCCGGGACAAAGTACTATAGCAATCAGCCCCAGCATTTT
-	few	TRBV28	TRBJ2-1	CASSLLRGNEQFF	TGTGCCAGCAGTTTATTACGGGGCAATGAGCAGTTCTTC
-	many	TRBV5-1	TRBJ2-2	CASSLSSATGELFF	TGCGCCAGCAGCTTGTCTAGCGCTACCGGGGAGCTGTTTTTT
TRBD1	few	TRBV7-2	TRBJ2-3	CASSSDRAIDTQYF	TGTGCCAGCAGCTCGGACAGGGCGATAGATACGCAGTATTTT
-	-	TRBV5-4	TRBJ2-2	CASSFSIGELFF	TGTGCCAGCAGCTTCTCTATCGGGGAGCTGTTTTTT
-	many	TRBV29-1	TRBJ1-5	CSVSEGLSQPQHF	TGCAGCGTTTCCGAGGGGCTTTCTCAGCCCCAGCATTTT